This T cell receptor (beta chain) was documented in a study of T-cell memory formation after mild COVID-19. Background on the study: Largely donor-specific TCR clusters were found. Study results and limitations: Clones that contracted from day 15 to 85 were balanced CD4/CD8, while later expanders leaned CD4+. Among contracting clones, CD4+ were mainly CM/EM and CD8+ enriched in EMRA.

Researchers used 5'RACE with constant-segment primers to make TCR alpha and TCR beta cDNA libraries that carry sample barcodes and UMIs. Via MiXCR, TCRdb re-called the 5' RACE reads, giving one row per CDR3 protein. The table has some 290,000 distinct CDR3 sequences, roughly 16% seen once. This clonotype was detected only a few times. No antigen is known for it. One end of the junction is discordant with germline, which a read error may explain. The source material was PBMCs or a T cell subset sorted from them (not recorded which). This clonotype originated in a young man who had mild COVID-19 (a few samples of this study predate the infection). Cell type and time point are not known.

The CDR3 spells CASSLEGSMETQYF. As DNA, the CDR3 is TGTGCTAGCAGCTTAGAAGGGTCCATGGAGACCCAGTACTTC. The chain employs TRBV7-7 and TRBJ2-5; D gene uncertain. Germline V gene sequence: CDR1 SSHAT, CDR2 FNYEAQ (reference sequence). This CDR3 has 14 residues.